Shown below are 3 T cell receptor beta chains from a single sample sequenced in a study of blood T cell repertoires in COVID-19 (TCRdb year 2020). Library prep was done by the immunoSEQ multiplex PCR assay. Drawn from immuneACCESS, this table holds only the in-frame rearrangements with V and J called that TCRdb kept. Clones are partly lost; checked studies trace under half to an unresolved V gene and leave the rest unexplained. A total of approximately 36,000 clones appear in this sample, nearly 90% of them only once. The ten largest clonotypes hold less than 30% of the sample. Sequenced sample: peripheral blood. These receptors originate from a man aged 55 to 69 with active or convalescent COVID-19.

The CDR3 loop is CASSLGMETQYF. In nucleotides, the CDR3 is TGTGCCAGCAGCTTAGGTATGGAGACCCAGTACTTC. The V and J genes are TRBV11-2 and TRBJ2-5, with D unclear. Trimming left V 1 base short and J 5 bases short, with 5 bases between. This CDR3 contains 12 residues. Germline V gene lookup returns CDR1 SGHAT and CDR2 FQNNGV.

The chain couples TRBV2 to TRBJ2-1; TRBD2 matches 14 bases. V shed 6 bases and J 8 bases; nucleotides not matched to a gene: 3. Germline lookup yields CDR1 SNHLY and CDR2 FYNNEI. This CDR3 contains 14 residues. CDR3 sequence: CASRGLAGDYEQFF. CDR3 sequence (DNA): TGTGCCAGCAGGGGACTAGCGGGAGATTATGAGCAGTTCTTC.

The CDR3 loop is CASSLPAGGNEQFF. The CDR3 nucleotides are TGTGCCAGCAGTCTTCCCGCAGGGGGGAATGAGCAGTTCTTC. This chain links TRBV27 with TRBJ2-1; D perhaps matches TRBD1 (7 bases). Trimming removed 5 bases at V and 7 bases at J, with 15 bases between. Per germline, CDR1 MNHEY and CDR2 SMNVEV (reference sequence). The CDR3 has 14 amino acids.